Shown below are 5 T cell receptor beta chains from a single sample sequenced in a study of shared clonotypes between healthy human individuals. Measured with immunoSEQ multiplex PCR; TCRdb has only the in-frame clones, and not every one. Among about 480,000 clones, roughly 85% were seen once, and the ten largest hold under 15%. The material sequenced was PBMCs. The receptors here all came from a woman aged 40 to 49 in good health. Some clones in this sample may be carry-over from other donors' samples.

This clone was recorded only once. This chain connects TRBV30 to TRBJ1-4, with TRBD1 matching 12 bases. V lost 4 bases, J lost 0 bases, and 6 bases stayed unmatched. This CDR3 region has 17 residues. CDR1 is GTSNPN, CDR2 SVGIG, per germline (reference sequence). The CDR3 nucleotides are TGTGCCTGGAAACGGGACAGGGGGCGGGCAACTAATGAAAAACTGTTTTTT. The encoded protein is CAWKRDRGRATNEKLFF.

The chain is built from TRBV29-1 and TRBJ2-6; 9 bases map to TRBD1. The CDR3 is 20 residues long. Germline assignment: CDR1 SQVTM and CDR2 ANQGSEA. Germline trimming cut 3 bases from V and 4 bases from J; bases unmatched to any gene: 19. DNA for the CDR3: TGCAGCGTTGACGAAGGCCCTCCCCCGGACAGGGGCCGGGGGGCCAACGTCCTGACTTTC. This translates into CSVDEGPPPDRGRGANVLTF. The full variable domain, rest sourced from reference TRBV29-1 and TRBJ2-6, is SAVISQKPSRDICQRGTSLTIQCQVDSQVTMMFWYRQQPGQSLTLIATANQGSEATYESGFVIDKFPISRPNLTFSTLTVSNMSPEDSSIYLCSVDEGPPPDRGRGANVLTFGAGSRLTVL.

V usage is TRBV5-1 and J usage is TRBJ2-7; no definite D call. Germline V lookup: CDR1 SGHRS, CDR2 YFSETQ. There are 14 residues in the CDR3. V was clipped by 2 bases and J by 3 bases, with 12 bases between them. CDR3 nucleotide sequence: TGCGCCAGCAGCTTCCAGGAGCGAGGCTACGAGCAGTACTTC. It yields the protein CASSFQERGYEQYF.

This clone came up a few times. V usage is TRBV4-3 and J usage is TRBJ2-7; D possibly corresponds to TRBD2 (5 bases). Germline CDR1 is LGHNA and CDR2 is YSLEER. The CDR3 is 17 amino acids. With 0 bases removed from V and 4 bases from J, the gap between germline ends came to 19 bases. In DNA form, the CDR3 reads TGCGCCAGCAGCCAAGATGCGCTAGCCGCGTCGATTTACGAGCAGTACTTC. This gives the protein CASSQDALAASIYEQYF.

This sequence joins TRBV6-5 and TRBJ2-7; 7 nucleotides align to TRBD2. The V and J ends lost 0 bases and 7 bases, in that order; junction bases with no gene match: 12. The germline V gene has CDR1 MNHEY and CDR2 SVGAGI. The CDR3 loop spans 16 amino acids. DNA for the CDR3: TGTGCCAGCAGTTACTCCTGGCGGGAGCCCCTAGGAGAGCAGTACTTC. Translating it yields CASSYSWREPLGEQYF.